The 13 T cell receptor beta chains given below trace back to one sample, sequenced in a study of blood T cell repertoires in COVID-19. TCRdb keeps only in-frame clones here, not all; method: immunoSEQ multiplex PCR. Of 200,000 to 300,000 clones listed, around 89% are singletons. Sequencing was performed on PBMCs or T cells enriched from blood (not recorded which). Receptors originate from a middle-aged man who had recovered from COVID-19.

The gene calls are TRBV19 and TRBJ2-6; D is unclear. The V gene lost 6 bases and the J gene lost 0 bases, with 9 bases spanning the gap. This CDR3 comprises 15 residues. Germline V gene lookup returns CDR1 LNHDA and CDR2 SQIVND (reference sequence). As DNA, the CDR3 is TGTGCCAGTAGCTTCACTCGCTCTGGGGCCAACGTCCTGACTTTC. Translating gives CASSFTRSGANVLTF. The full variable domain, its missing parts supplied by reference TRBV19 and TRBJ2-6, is DGGITQSPKYLFRKEGQNVTLSCEQNLNHDAMYWYRQDPGQGLRLIYYSQIVNDFQKGDIAEGYSVSREKKESFPLTVTSAQKNPTAFYLCASSFTRSGANVLTFGAGSRLTVL.

This CDR3 is CASRSDRDTEAFF. Written as DNA, the CDR3 is TGTGCCAGCAGGTCCGACAGGGACACTGAAGCTTTCTTT. The chain links TRBV11-3 to TRBJ1-1; 7 bases line up with TRBD1. Germline V gene lookup returns CDR1 SGHNT and CDR2 YENEEA. V shed 6 bases and J 3 bases; nucleotides not matched to a gene: 4. The CDR3 sequence is 13 residues long.

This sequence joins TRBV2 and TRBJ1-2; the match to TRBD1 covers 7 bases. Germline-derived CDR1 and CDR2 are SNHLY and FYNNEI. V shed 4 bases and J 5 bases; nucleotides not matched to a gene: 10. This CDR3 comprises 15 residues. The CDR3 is CASSGGARQGYGYTF. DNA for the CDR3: TGTGCCAGCAGTGGGGGAGCCCGACAGGGTTATGGCTACACCTTC.

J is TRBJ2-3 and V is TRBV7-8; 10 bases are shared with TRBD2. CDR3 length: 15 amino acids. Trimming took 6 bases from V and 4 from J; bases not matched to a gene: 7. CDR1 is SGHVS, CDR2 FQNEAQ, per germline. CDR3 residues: CASRGLAGGPDTQYF. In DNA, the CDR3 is TGTGCCAGCAGAGGATTAGCGGGGGGTCCAGATACGCAGTATTTT.

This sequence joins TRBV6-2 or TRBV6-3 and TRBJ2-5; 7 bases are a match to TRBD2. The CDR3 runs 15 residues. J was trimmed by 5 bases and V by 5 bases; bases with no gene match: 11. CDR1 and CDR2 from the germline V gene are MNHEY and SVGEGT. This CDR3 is CASSRTREKVETQYF. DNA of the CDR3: TGTGCCAGCAGTCGGACTAGAGAAAAGGTGGAGACCCAGTACTTC.

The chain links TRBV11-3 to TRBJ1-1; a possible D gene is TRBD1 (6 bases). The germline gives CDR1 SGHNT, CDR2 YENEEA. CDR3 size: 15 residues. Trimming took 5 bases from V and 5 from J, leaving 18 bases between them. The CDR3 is CASSPGGLPGTEAFF. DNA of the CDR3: TGTGCCAGCAGCCCCGGGGGGCTTCCGGGAACTGAAGCTTTCTTT.

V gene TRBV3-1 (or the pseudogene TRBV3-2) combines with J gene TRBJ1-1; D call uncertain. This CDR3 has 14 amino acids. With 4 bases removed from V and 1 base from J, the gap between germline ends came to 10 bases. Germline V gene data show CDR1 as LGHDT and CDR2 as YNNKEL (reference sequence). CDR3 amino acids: CASSLNPGNTEAFF. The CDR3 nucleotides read TGTGCCAGCAGCCTAAATCCCGGGAACACTGAAGCTTTCTTT.

In DNA, the CDR3 is TGTGCCAGCAAATCACAGGGATCCTACGAGCAGTACTTC. Protein sequence: CASKSQGSYEQYF. This chain joins TRBV11-3 and TRBJ2-7; TRBD1 might be the D (6 bases). The germline V gene encodes CDR1 SGHNT and CDR2 YENEEA. The CDR3 totals 13 residues. V lost 7 bases and J lost 1, with 11 bases in between.

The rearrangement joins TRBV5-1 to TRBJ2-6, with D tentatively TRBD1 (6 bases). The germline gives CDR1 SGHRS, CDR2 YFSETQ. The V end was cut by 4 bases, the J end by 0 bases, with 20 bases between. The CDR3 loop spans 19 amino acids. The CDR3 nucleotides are TGCGCCAGCAGCCCGGACAGAAACACCTTACTCTCTGGGGCCAACGTCCTGACTTTC. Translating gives CASSPDRNTLLSGANVLTF.

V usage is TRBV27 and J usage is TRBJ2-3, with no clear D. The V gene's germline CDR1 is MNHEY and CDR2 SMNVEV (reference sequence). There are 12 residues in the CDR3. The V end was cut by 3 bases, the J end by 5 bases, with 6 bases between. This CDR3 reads CASSLIGDTQYF. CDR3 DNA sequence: TGTGCCAGCAGTTTGATCGGAGATACGCAGTATTTT.

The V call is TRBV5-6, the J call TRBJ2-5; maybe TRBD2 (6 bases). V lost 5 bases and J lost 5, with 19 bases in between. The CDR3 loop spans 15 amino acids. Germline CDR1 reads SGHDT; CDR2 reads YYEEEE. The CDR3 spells CASSLGAGAGETQYF. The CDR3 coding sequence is TGTGCCAGCAGTCTAGGAGCGGGTGCTGGGGAGACCCAGTACTTC.

The CDR3 here is CASNPTSGYTGELFF. As DNA, the CDR3 is TGTGCCAGCAACCCGACTAGCGGATACACCGGGGAGCTGTTTTTT. The rearrangement uses TRBV5-4 and TRBJ2-2, with TRBD2 matching over 9 bases. The CDR3 runs 15 residues. Trimming took 6 bases from V and 3 from J; bases not matched to a gene: 6. Looked up from germline, CDR1 is SGHNT and CDR2 is YYREEE (reference sequence).

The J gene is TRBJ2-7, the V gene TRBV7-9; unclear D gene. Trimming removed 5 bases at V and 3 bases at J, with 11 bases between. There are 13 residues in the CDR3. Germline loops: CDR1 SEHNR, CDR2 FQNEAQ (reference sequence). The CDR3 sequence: CASSPSGFYEQYF. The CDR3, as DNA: TGTGCCAGCAGCCCCTCCGGGTTCTACGAGCAGTACTTC.